The subject of this entry is one T cell receptor beta chain. Its antigen is currently unknown. Trimming removed 3 bases from V and 7 bases from J, with 11 bases in between. Germline assignment: CDR1 KGHDR and CDR2 SFDVKD. The CDR3 runs to 14 residues. Patients chosen for sequencing had CD8+CD57+ cells that had expanded, as shown by flow cytometry. This sample stems from a study of CD8+CD57+ T cells in acquired aplastic anemia. Findings and limits, study-wide: Patients and controls shared over 25 CD8+ CDR3 sequences, highly expressed in patients.

The TCR beta profiling, which covered VDJ combination and CDR3 sequence, was carried out using genomic DNA as the template. A single record per CDR3 protein comes from TCRdb applying MiXCR to the reads. The sample holds about 150,000 distinct CDR3 sequences, roughly 54% seen once. The genes are TRBV24-1 and TRBJ2-2, with D unresolved. Source material: sorted CD4+, CD8+, or CD8+CD57+ T cells (not recorded which) from PBMCs. The TCR was taken from a human donor with aplastic anemia. The CDR3 DNA follows: TGTGCCACCAGTGATCCGGCCCTAAACGGGGAGCTGTTTTTT. Translation gives CATSDPALNGELFF.